A selection of T cell receptor beta chains follows, all from one sample in a study of cytomegalovirus exposure and HLA in healthy donors. Sequencing used immunoSEQ multiplex PCR; TCRdb keeps in-frame clones, though not all of them. The sample lists fewer than 100,000 clones; about 80% were seen once. The sample taken for sequencing was PBMCs. The receptors here all came from a man aged 35 to 55 in good health and CMV-seronegative. Each CDR3 is given with its conserved first and last residue. D genes are given only for firm matches. Size is stated for part of the rows, as once, few or many counts, or as a class when the clone is expanded.

few	TRBV9	-	TRBJ1-1	TGTGCCAGCAGCGTAGTAGAATCCACTGAAGCTTTCTTT	CASSVVESTEAFF
-	TRBV30	TRBD1	TRBJ2-7	TGTGCCTGGAGTTTCGGGACAGTTAGCGAGCAGTACTTC	CAWSFGTVSEQYF
-	TRBV10-2	TRBD1	TRBJ2-7	TGCGCCAGCATGGGAACAGGGGGCGTCGACGAGCAGTACTTC	CASMGTGGVDEQYF
-	TRBV7-9	TRBD2	TRBJ2-3	TGTGCCAGCAGGGGGAGGGCGGAATTCCCAGATACGCAGTATTTT	CASRGRAEFPDTQYF
-	TRBV7-6	-	TRBJ2-3	TGTGCCAGCAGCTCAAACAGGGCGAGCACAGATACGCAGTATTTT	CASSSNRASTDTQYF
-	TRBV7-2	-	TRBJ2-7	TGTGCCAGCAGGCTGACGGGACAACTATACGAGCAGTACTTC	CASRLTGQLYEQYF
-	TRBV20-1	-	TRBJ2-7	TGCAGTGCTAGTACACCCTCCATCTTC	CSASTPSIF
-	TRBV29-1	-	TRBJ1-1	TGCAGCGTTGTGGGGGCGGCAGGGCTGCAGAACACTGAAGCTTTCTTT	CSVVGAAGLQNTEAFF
once	TRBV28	TRBD2	TRBJ2-3	TGTGCCAGCAGTCGGAGCGGGGGGGCCGCAGATACGCAGTATTTT	CASSRSGGAADTQYF
-	TRBV2	TRBD2	TRBJ2-5	TGTGCCAGCAGTGAGACTCAGGGATGGGGAGGGGAGACCCAGTACTTC	CASSETQGWGGETQYF
-	TRBV7-9	-	TRBJ2-1	TGTGCCAGCAGCCAAACTAGCCACATATACAATGAGCAGTTCTTC	CASSQTSHIYNEQFF
-	TRBV29-1	TRBD1	TRBJ2-7	TGCAGCGTTGAAGTCCGGGACAGGGGGCTCGAGCAGTACTTC	CSVEVRDRGLEQYF
-	TRBV29-1	TRBD2	TRBJ2-1	TGCAGCGTTGAATTTGAGTTAGAGCGGGGCAATGAGCAGTTCTTC	CSVEFELERGNEQFF
-	TRBV7-2	-	TRBJ1-2	TGTGCCAGCAGCTTAGATGGGCGGGGTGGCTACACCTTC	CASSLDGRGGYTF
few	TRBV6-5	TRBD1	TRBJ1-1	TGTGCCAGCAGTAAAGGACAGGGCGGGACTGAAGCTTTCTTT	CASSKGQGGTEAFF
-	TRBV27	TRBD1	TRBJ1-2	TGTGCCAGCGGTGACAGGGCGACTATCTATGGCTACACCTTC	CASGDRATIYGYTF
once	TRBV5-4	TRBD2	TRBJ2-7	TGTGCCAGCAGCTTTGCGGGGGGCCGGGCCTACGAGCAGTACTTC	CASSFAGGRAYEQYF
-	TRBV6-4	-	TRBJ1-1	TGTGCCAGCAGTGCCTCGACGGGGGGCAACACTGAAGCTTTCTTT	CASSASTGGNTEAFF
-	TRBV28	-	TRBJ1-2	TGTGCCAGCTGGGCATTAGGGGGGGATTATGGCTACACCTTC	CASWALGGDYGYTF
-	TRBV7-6	-	TRBJ2-7	TGTGCCAGCAGCTCGGGGGAGACCTACGAGCAGTACTTC	CASSSGETYEQYF
-	TRBV4-1	TRBD2	TRBJ2-2	TGCGCCAGCAGCCAGCGACTAGCGGGAACCGGGGAGCTGTTTTTT	CASSQRLAGTGELFF
-	TRBV29-1	-	TRBJ2-7	TGCAACGTTGATGAAGCATACGAGCAGTACTTC	CNVDEAYEQYF
few	TRBV5-1	TRBD2	TRBJ2-5	TGCGCCAGCAGCACGGGGGAAGGACTAGCGGGAGAGACCCAGTACTTC	CASSTGEGLAGETQYF
-	TRBV6-4	-	TRBJ2-2	TGTGCCAGCAGTGAATTGGCGGGAAGCACCGGGGAGCTGTTTTTT	CASSELAGSTGELFF
once	TRBV9	TRBD2	TRBJ2-3	TGTGCCAGCAGCCTTCTAGCGGGAGTTGCAGATACGCAGTATTTT	CASSLLAGVADTQYF
-	TRBV10-3	-	TRBJ2-2	TGTGCCATCAGTGATGAGACTAGGAGAACCGGGGAGCTGTTTTTT	CAISDETRRTGELFF
-	TRBV18	-	TRBJ1-1	TGTGCCAGCTCACGAGGGGGGAACACTGAAGCTTTCTTT	CASSRGGNTEAFF
-	TRBV5-1	TRBD2	TRBJ2-3	TGCGCCAGCAGCTCCTTAGCGGGAGTTAGCACAGATACGCAGTATTTT	CASSSLAGVSTDTQYF
-	TRBV7-9	-	TRBJ1-5	TGTGCCAGCAGCCCCCCTGGGACTGGCAATAGCAATCAGCCCCAGCATTTT	CASSPPGTGNSNQPQHF
few	TRBV7-9	-	TRBJ1-1	TGTGCCAGCAGCCCCAGGCGGCAGGGGAACACTGAAGCTTTCTTT	CASSPRRQGNTEAFF
-	TRBV7-2	-	TRBJ1-6	TGTGCCAGCAGCCTTACAAGAAATTCACCCCTCCACTTT	CASSLTRNSPLHF
-	TRBV5-1	-	TRBJ2-1	TGCGCCAGCACATCTGGGAGTTCGAATGAGCAGTTCTTC	CASTSGSSNEQFF
-	TRBV9	-	TRBJ1-2	TGTGCCAGCAGCGTAGTAACAGGATATGGCTACACCTTC	CASSVVTGYGYTF
-	TRBV2	TRBD1	TRBJ1-6	TGTGCCAGCAGCTGGGGGACAGGGGGCCATTCACCCCTCCACTTT	CASSWGTGGHSPLHF
-	TRBV10-3	TRBD1	TRBJ1-2	TGTGCCATCAATCAGTTCGACAGGGAGGATGGCTACACCTTC	CAINQFDREDGYTF
-	TRBV28	-	TRBJ1-5	TGTGCCAGCGGGGGTAGGGGCCTGGGAGGGAATCAGCCCCAGCATTTT	CASGGRGLGGNQPQHF
-	TRBV25-1	TRBD2	TRBJ2-3	TGTGCCAGCAGTCCGGGACTAGCTTTTGATACGCAGTATTTT	CASSPGLAFDTQYF
-	TRBV7-9	-	TRBJ2-7	TGTGCCAGCAGCTCCCAAAGCTTCCGGGACTCGACAACCTACGAGCAGTACTTC	CASSSQSFRDSTTYEQYF
-	TRBV28	-	TRBJ1-4	TGTGCCAGCAGTTTTGAGGGTTACAATGAAAAACTGTTTTTT	CASSFEGYNEKLFF
few	TRBV7-8	TRBD1	TRBJ1-5	TGTGCCAGCAGCTTAGCGCAGGGACAGTACAATCAGCCCCAGCATTTT	CASSLAQGQYNQPQHF
-	TRBV4-3	TRBD2	TRBJ2-5	TGCGCCAGCAGCCGACGGACGGGAGGGGGGGAGACCCAGTACTTC	CASSRRTGGGETQYF
-	TRBV2	-	TRBJ1-1	TGTGCCAGCAGGCATCCAGGGCCTATATTT	CASRHPGPIF
few	TRBV29-1	-	TRBJ1-4	TGCAGCGTTGCGGTTGGGACTTCCGGTGAAAAACTGTTTTTT	CSVAVGTSGEKLFF
few	TRBV28	TRBD2	TRBJ2-1	TGTGCCAGCAGTTGGGGGGGTAGCGGGAGGGGAAGGTATGAGCAGTTCTTC	CASSWGGSGRGRYEQFF
-	TRBV15	TRBD1	TRBJ1-2	TGTGCCACCAGCAAACCGGGACAGGAAAACTATGGCTACACCTTC	CATSKPGQENYGYTF
few	TRBV28	TRBD2	TRBJ2-5	TGTGCCAGCGGGACTAGCGGGGACCAAGAGACCCAGTACTTC	CASGTSGDQETQYF
-	TRBV28	TRBD2	TRBJ2-2	TGTGCCAGCTGCTTAGGAGCGGGGGACACCGGGGAGCTGTTTTTT	CASCLGAGDTGELFF
-	TRBV29-1	-	TRBJ2-1	TGCAGCGCTCGCGCCTTAGCGGACAATGAGCAGTTCTTC	CSARALADNEQFF
-	TRBV28	-	TRBJ1-1	TGTGCCAGCAGTTTAGGACAGTCGGTTCTAACTTTCTTT	CASSLGQSVLTFF
-	TRBV9	-	TRBJ2-2	TGTGCCAGCAATAGACTCGGACAAGACACCGGGGAGCTGTTTTTT	CASNRLGQDTGELFF
-	TRBV7-2	-	TRBJ1-1	TGTGCCAGCAGCCCCCGACAGACACTGAGGACTTTCTTT	CASSPRQTLRTFF